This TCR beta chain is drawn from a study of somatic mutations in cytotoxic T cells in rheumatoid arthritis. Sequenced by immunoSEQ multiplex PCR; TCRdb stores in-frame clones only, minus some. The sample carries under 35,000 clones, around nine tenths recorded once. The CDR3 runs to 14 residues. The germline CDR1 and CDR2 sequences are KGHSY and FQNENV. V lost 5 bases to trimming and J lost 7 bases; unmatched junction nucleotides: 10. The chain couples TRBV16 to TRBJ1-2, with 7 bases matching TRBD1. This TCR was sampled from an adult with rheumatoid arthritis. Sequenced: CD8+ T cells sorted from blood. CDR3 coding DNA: TGTGCCAGCAGCAGCACAGGGGCTGGGAGTGGCTACACCTTC. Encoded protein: CASSSTGAGSGYTF.